This is a list of T cell receptor beta chains from one sample in a study of cytomegalovirus exposure and HLA in healthy donors. Method: immunoSEQ multiplex PCR; TCRdb's copy keeps in-frame clones and lacks some. This table holds some 120,000 clones, roughly 82% found once. The sample taken for sequencing was PBMCs. The receptors here all came from a male donor in good health and CMV-seropositive. CDR3s include the opening cysteine and the closing phenylalanine or tryptophan. Fields, in order: V gene, clone size, D gene, J gene, CDR3 DNA, CDR3 protein. D genes are given only for firm matches. For some rows the clone size is stated as once, few or many, or as a class when expanded; others skip it.

v_call: TRBV10-3
clone_size: .
d_call: .
j_call: TRBJ2-2
cdr3_nt: TGTGCCATCAGTGACCCCGCTGGGAGGGGACAGAACACCGGGGAGCTGTTTTTT
cdr3_aa: CAISDPAGRGQNTGELFF

v_call: TRBV12-5
clone_size: few
d_call: .
j_call: TRBJ2-3
cdr3_nt: TGTGCTAGTATGAGCCCGGGTTACACAGATACGCAGTATTTT
cdr3_aa: CASMSPGYTDTQYF

v_call: TRBV28
clone_size: .
d_call: .
j_call: TRBJ1-4
cdr3_nt: TGTGCCAGCAGTTCCGGACAGTTCAATGAAAAACTGTTTTTT
cdr3_aa: CASSSGQFNEKLFF

v_call: TRBV6-6
clone_size: .
d_call: TRBD1
j_call: TRBJ2-1
cdr3_nt: TGTGCCAGCATTTATACCGGGACAGGGAACCTTGAGCAGTTCTTC
cdr3_aa: CASIYTGTGNLEQFF

v_call: TRBV6-1
clone_size: once
d_call: .
j_call: TRBJ2-1
cdr3_nt: TGTGCCAGCAGTGAGTCGGGACTGGAATACAATGAGCAGTTCTTC
cdr3_aa: CASSESGLEYNEQFF

v_call: TRBV28
clone_size: .
d_call: .
j_call: TRBJ2-7
cdr3_nt: TGTGCCAGCAGTTTAGTTGCGCGGTACGAGCAGTACTTC
cdr3_aa: CASSLVARYEQYF

v_call: TRBV2
clone_size: .
d_call: TRBD2
j_call: TRBJ2-4
cdr3_nt: TGTGCCAGCACCGCGCTAGCGGGTCAAGCCAAAAACAGTCAGTACTTC
cdr3_aa: CASTALAGQAKNSQYF

v_call: TRBV5-1
clone_size: .
d_call: .
j_call: TRBJ2-5
cdr3_nt: TGCGCCAGCAGCTTGGTCCCGACTAGTGTGACCCAGTACTTC
cdr3_aa: CASSLVPTSVTQYF

v_call: TRBV27
clone_size: .
d_call: TRBD2
j_call: TRBJ2-7
cdr3_nt: TGTGCCAGCAGTTTGACTAGCGGGAGGGTCTCCGAGCAGTACTTC
cdr3_aa: CASSLTSGRVSEQYF

v_call: TRBV7-8
clone_size: .
d_call: .
j_call: TRBJ2-1
cdr3_nt: TGTGCCAGCAGCTTAACCACCGGGAACTCCTACAATGAGCAGTTCTTC
cdr3_aa: CASSLTTGNSYNEQFF

v_call: TRBV5-1
clone_size: .
d_call: .
j_call: TRBJ1-1
cdr3_nt: TGCGCCAGCAGCTTGGCATGGGCCCTTAGCGGCACTGAAGCTTTCTTT
cdr3_aa: CASSLAWALSGTEAFF

v_call: TRBV6-5
clone_size: .
d_call: TRBD2
j_call: TRBJ2-3
cdr3_nt: TGTGCCAGCAGTCGGACTAGCGGGAGTGATACGCAGTATTTT
cdr3_aa: CASSRTSGSDTQYF

v_call: TRBV7-9
clone_size: .
d_call: .
j_call: TRBJ1-4
cdr3_nt: TGTGCCAGCAGCTTAGGACAGAGCTGGTTTTTT
cdr3_aa: CASSLGQSWFF

v_call: TRBV7-9
clone_size: .
d_call: TRBD2
j_call: TRBJ2-7
cdr3_nt: TGTGCCAGCAGCCGGGGACTAGCGAGCTACGAGCAGTACTTC
cdr3_aa: CASSRGLASYEQYF

v_call: TRBV13
clone_size: .
d_call: TRBD2
j_call: TRBJ2-7
cdr3_nt: TGTGCCAGCAGCTTACGGGGACTAGCGGGCAACGAGCAGTACTTC
cdr3_aa: CASSLRGLAGNEQYF

v_call: TRBV14
clone_size: .
d_call: TRBD1
j_call: TRBJ1-3
cdr3_nt: TGTGCCAGCAGCGCTCGACAGGGCAGCCGGAACACCATATATTTT
cdr3_aa: CASSARQGSRNTIYF

v_call: TRBV10-1
clone_size: .
d_call: TRBD2
j_call: TRBJ2-5
cdr3_nt: TGCGCCAGCAGTGATGATCTCTGTGATAGCGGGAGGACAAAGACCCAGTACTTC
cdr3_aa: CASSDDLCDSGRTKTQYF